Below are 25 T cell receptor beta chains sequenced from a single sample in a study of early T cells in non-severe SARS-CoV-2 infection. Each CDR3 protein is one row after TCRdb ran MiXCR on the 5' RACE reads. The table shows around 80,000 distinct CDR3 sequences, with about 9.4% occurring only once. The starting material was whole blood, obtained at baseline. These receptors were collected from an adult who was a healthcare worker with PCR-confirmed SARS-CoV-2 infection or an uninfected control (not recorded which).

CDR3 nucleotides: TGTGCCAGCTCACCTTTCGCATCTGGGGCAGATACGCAGTATTTT. It encodes CASSPFASGADTQYF. The chain employs TRBV18 and TRBJ2-3; D is uncertain. V gave up 3 bases and J gave up 4 bases, with 14 bases separating them. Germline CDR1 reads KGHSH; CDR2 reads LQKENI. The CDR3 extends over 15 amino acids.

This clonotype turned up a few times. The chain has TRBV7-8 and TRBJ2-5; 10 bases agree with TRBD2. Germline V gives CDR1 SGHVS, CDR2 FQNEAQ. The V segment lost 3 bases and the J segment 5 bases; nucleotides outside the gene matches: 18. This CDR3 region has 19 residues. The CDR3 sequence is CASSFNPRTSGGPLETQYF. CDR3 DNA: TGTGCCAGCAGCTTCAACCCACGGACTAGCGGAGGTCCATTGGAGACCCAGTACTTC.

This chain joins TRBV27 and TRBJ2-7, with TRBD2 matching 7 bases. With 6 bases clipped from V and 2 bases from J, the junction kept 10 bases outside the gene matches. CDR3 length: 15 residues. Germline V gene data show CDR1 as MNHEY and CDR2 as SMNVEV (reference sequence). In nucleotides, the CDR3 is TGTGCCAGCAGCACGACTAGCAGCTTTCCCTACGAGCAGTACTTC. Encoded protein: CASSTTSSFPYEQYF.

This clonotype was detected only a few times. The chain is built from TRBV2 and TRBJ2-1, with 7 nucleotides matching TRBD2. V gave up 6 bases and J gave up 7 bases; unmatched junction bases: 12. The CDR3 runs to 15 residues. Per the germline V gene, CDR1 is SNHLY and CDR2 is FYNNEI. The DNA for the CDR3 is TGTGCCAGCAGGTTAAGCGGGACTGCCTTAAATGAGCAGTTCTTC. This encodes CASRLSGTALNEQFF.

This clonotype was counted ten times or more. The DNA of the CDR3 is TGCGCCAGCAGCTTACTAGCGGCCACAGATACGCAGTATTTT. As protein: CASSLLAATDTQYF. The chain combines TRBV5-1 with TRBJ2-3; 8 bases are a match to TRBD2. This CDR3 spans 14 amino acids. Germline V gives CDR1 SGHRS, CDR2 YFSETQ. Trimming removed 2 bases from V and 2 bases from J; junction bases left unmatched: 1.

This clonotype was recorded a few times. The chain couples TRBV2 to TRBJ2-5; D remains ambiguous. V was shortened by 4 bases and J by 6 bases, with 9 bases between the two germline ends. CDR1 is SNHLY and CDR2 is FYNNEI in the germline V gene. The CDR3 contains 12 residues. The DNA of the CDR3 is TGTGCCAGCAGTGGAGTCTCGAAGACCCAGTACTTC. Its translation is CASSGVSKTQYF.

CDR3 amino acids: CASSIDFSLTRANIQYF. Written as DNA, the CDR3 is TGTGCCAGTAGTATAGATTTTAGCCTTACGCGTGCAAACATTCAGTACTTC. V gene TRBV19 combines with J gene TRBJ2-4; D is unresolved. V lost 0 bases and J 6 bases, leaving 18 bases between the germline ends. CDR1 and CDR2 (germline): LNHDA, SQIVND (reference sequence). This CDR3 comprises 17 residues.

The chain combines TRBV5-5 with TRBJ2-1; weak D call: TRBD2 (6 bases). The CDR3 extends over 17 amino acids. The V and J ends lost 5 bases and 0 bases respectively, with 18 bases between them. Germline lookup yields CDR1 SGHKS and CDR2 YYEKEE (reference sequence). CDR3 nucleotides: TGTGCCAGCAGTTCGGAGGGTGCGACCCGCTCCTACAATGAGCAGTTCTTC. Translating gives CASSSEGATRSYNEQFF.

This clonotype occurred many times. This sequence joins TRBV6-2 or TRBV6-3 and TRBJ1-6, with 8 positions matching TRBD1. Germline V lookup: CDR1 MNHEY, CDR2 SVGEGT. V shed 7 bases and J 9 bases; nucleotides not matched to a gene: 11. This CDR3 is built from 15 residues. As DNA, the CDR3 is TGTGCCAGCAAAACGGACAGGGAAGTCACTTCACCCCTCCACTTT. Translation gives CASKTDREVTSPLHF.

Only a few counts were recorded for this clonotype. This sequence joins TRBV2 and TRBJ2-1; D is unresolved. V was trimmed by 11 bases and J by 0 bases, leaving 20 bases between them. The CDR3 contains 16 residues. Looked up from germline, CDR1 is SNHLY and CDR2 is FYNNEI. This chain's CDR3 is CAFPRAPLISYNEQFF. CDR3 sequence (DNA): TGTGCCTTCCCCAGAGCGCCACTGATCTCCTACAATGAGCAGTTCTTC.

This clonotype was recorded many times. The CDR3 DNA follows: TGTGCCAGCAGCTTAGTCACTAGCGGGGGGAATGAGCAGTTCTTC. Its protein product is CASSLVTSGGNEQFF. The rearrangement links TRBV7-2 to TRBJ2-1; 12 bases align to TRBD2. Losses at the gene ends were 1 base for V and 7 bases for J; bases not matched to a gene: 2. Per germline, CDR1 SGHTA and CDR2 FQGNSA. CDR3 size: 15 residues. The whole variable domain, filled in from reference TRBV7-2 and TRBJ2-1, reads GAGVSQSPSNKVTEKGKDVELRCDPISGHTALYWYRQSLGQGLEFLIYFQGNSAPDKSGLPSDRFSAERTGGSVSTLTIQRTQQEDSAVYLCASSLVTSGGNEQFFGPGTRLTVL.

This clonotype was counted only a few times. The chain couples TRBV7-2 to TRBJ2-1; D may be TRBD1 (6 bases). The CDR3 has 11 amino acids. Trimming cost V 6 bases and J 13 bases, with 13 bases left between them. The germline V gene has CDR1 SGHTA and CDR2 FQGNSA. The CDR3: CASRSGTTQFF. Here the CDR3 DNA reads TGTGCCAGCAGGTCCGGGACAACCCAGTTCTTC.

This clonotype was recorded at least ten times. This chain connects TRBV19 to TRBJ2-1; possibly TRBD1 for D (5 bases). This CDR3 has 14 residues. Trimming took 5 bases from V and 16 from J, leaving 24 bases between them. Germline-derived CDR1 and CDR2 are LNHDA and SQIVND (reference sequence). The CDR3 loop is CASSPQGAIAKFFF. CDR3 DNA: TGTGCCAGTAGTCCGCAAGGGGCCATAGCCAAATTTTTCTTC.

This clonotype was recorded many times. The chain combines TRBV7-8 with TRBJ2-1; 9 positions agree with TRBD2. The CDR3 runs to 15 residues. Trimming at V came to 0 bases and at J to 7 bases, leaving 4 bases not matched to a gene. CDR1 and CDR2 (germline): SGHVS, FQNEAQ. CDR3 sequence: CASSLASGSRNEQFF. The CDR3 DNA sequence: TGTGCCAGCAGCTTAGCTAGCGGGAGTCGGAATGAGCAGTTCTTC.

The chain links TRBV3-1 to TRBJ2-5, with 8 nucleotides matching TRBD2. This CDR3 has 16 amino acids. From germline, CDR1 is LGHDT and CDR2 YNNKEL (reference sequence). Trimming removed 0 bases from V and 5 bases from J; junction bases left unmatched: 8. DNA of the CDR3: TGTGCCAGCAGCCAAGAAGTAGGAGCGGGAGAGGAGACCCAGTACTTC. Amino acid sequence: CASSQEVGAGEETQYF.

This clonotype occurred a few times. The CDR3 DNA sequence: TGTGCCAGCAGGGAGGGACTTCTTTACCAAGAGACCCAGTACTTC. As protein: CASREGLLYQETQYF. The gene calls are TRBV28 and TRBJ2-5; a possible D gene is TRBD2 (6 bases). The germline V gene encodes CDR1 MDHEN and CDR2 SYDVKM. The CDR3 is 15 residues long. V was cut by 6 bases and J by 0 bases, with 14 bases left in between.

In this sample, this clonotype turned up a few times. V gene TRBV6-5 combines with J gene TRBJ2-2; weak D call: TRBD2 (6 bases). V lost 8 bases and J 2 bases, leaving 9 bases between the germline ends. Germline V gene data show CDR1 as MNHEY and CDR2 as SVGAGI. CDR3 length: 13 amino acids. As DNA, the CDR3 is TGTGCCAGCGCGCGGGATAACACCGGGGAGCTGTTTTTT. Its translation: CASARDNTGELFF.

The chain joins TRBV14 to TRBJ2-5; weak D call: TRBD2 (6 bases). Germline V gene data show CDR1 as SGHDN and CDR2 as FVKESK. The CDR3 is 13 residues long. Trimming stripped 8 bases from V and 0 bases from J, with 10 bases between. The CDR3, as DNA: TGTGCCAGCGCGGAGGGGAACCAAGAGACCCAGTACTTC. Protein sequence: CASAEGNQETQYF.

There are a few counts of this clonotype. The CDR3 region is CASSYSRDATGGYTF. The CDR3 DNA sequence: TGTGCCAGCAGTTACTCCCGGGACGCCACGGGTGGCTACACCTTC. V usage is TRBV6-5 and J usage is TRBJ1-2, with D possibly matching TRBD1 (5 bases). Germline CDR1 is MNHEY and CDR2 is SVGAGI. The CDR3 runs 15 residues. V was trimmed by 0 bases and J by 7 bases, leaving 15 bases between them.

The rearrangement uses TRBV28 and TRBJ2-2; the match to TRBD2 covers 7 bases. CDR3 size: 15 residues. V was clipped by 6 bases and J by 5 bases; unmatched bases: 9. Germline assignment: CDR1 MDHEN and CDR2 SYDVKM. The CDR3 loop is CASSWGGEETGELFF. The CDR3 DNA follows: TGTGCCAGCAGCTGGGGAGGGGAAGAAACCGGGGAGCTGTTTTTT.

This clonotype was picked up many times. CDR3 DNA sequence: TGTGCCAGCAAGGGAAGTCTGGTACACAATGAGCAGTTCTTC. This codes for CASKGSLVHNEQFF. The genes are TRBV27 and TRBJ2-1; D is undetermined. Germline V gene data show CDR1 as MNHEY and CDR2 as SMNVEV (reference sequence). The CDR3 runs to 14 residues. The ends were cut back, 7 bases at V and 5 bases at J, with 15 bases in the middle.

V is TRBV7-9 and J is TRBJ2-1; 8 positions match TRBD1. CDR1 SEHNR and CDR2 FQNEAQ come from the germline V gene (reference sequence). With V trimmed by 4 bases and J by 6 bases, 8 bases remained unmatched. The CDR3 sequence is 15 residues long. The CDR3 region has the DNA TGTGCCAGCAGCTCGGACAGGGAATTTAGCAATGAGCAGTTCTTC. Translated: CASSSDREFSNEQFF.

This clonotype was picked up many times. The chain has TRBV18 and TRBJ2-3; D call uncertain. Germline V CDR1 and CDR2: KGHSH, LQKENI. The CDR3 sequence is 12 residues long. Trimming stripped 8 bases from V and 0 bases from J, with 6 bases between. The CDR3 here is CASSPSTDTQYF. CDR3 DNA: TGTGCCAGCAGCCCTAGCACAGATACGCAGTATTTT.

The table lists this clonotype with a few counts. CDR3 DNA: TGTGCCAGCAGCAAACTGGGGTACGAGCAGTACTTC. Its translation: CASSKLGYEQYF. The gene calls are TRBV27 and TRBJ2-7, with D uncertain. In germline, CDR1 is MNHEY, CDR2 SMNVEV (reference sequence). With 6 bases removed from V and 4 bases from J, the gap between germline ends came to 10 bases. The CDR3 consists of 12 residues.

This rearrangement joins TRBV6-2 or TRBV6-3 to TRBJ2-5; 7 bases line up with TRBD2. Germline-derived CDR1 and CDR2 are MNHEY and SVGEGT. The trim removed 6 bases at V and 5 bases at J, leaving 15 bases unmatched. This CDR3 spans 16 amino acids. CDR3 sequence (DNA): TGTGCCAGCAGACTCCCAGGACGGGAGGCGGGGGAGACCCAGTACTTC. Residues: CASRLPGREAGETQYF.